A single sample is the source of the 18 T cell receptor beta chains below, sequenced in a study of early T cells in non-severe SARS-CoV-2 infection. MiXCR, run by TCRdb on the 5' RACE reads, gives a single entry per CDR3 protein. The table has tens of thousands of distinct CDR3 sequences, over 9% seen once; the top ten hold over 1.5%. The sample consisted of whole blood. These receptor sequences come from an adult who was a healthcare worker with PCR-confirmed SARS-CoV-2 infection or an uninfected control (not recorded which).

The CDR3 here is CASMGRGTYF. CDR3 nucleotides: TGTGCCAGCATGGGCAGGGGAACATACTTC. The gene calls are TRBV2 and TRBJ2-7, with D perhaps TRBD1 (6 bases). This CDR3 contains 10 residues. In germline, CDR1 is SNHLY, CDR2 FYNNEI. Trimming left V 7 bases short and J 13 bases short, with 14 bases between.

The V call is TRBV29-1, the J call TRBJ2-7; D is unclear. CDR1 and CDR2 (germline): SQVTM, ANQGSEA. The V and J ends lost 5 bases and 5 bases respectively, with 22 bases between them. This CDR3 comprises 15 residues. The CDR3 spells CSVINPGRVDNEQYF. The CDR3 region has the DNA TGCAGCGTTATCAATCCCGGTAGAGTAGACAACGAGCAGTACTTC.

This sequence joins TRBV20-1 and TRBJ2-7; 11 bases match TRBD2. CDR1 and CDR2 (germline): DFQATT, SNEGSKA (reference sequence). CDR3 length: 13 residues. The CDR3 DNA sequence: TGCAGCCCCGGGACTAGCGGTACGGGGGAGCAGTACTTC. It is translated as CSPGTSGTGEQYF.

This clonotype was detected many times. The chain combines TRBV6-6 with TRBJ2-3; D is undetermined. This CDR3 is built from 14 residues. From germline, CDR1 is MNHNY and CDR2 SVGAGI (reference sequence). V was cut by 2 bases and J by 5 bases, with 11 bases left in between. The CDR3: CASSYGVLGDTQYF. CDR3 coding DNA: TGTGCCAGCAGTTACGGGGTGTTGGGAGATACGCAGTATTTT.

This clonotype showed up just a few times. The chain recombines TRBV18 with TRBJ2-2, with TRBD2 matching over 8 bases. V gave up 1 base and J gave up 5 bases; unmatched junction bases: 9. The germline CDR1 and CDR2 sequences are KGHSH and LQKENI. The CDR3 contains 17 residues. CDR3: CASSPQAGATATGELFF. DNA for the CDR3: TGTGCCAGCTCACCACAAGCGGGGGCTACGGCGACCGGGGAGCTGTTTTTT.

This clonotype showed up many times. The chain is built from TRBV7-9 and TRBJ2-5; 7 bases agree with TRBD2. The CDR3 runs 16 residues. In germline, CDR1 is SEHNR, CDR2 FQNEAQ (reference sequence). The V and J ends lost 8 bases and 2 bases, in that order; junction bases with no gene match: 14. This chain's CDR3 is CASVSVQRGKQETQYF. In DNA, the CDR3 is TGTGCCAGCGTCTCAGTTCAGCGGGGCAAACAAGAGACCCAGTACTTC.

This chain uses TRBV2 with TRBJ2-5; D is unresolved. CDR3 size: 12 residues. Between the trimmed V and J ends, which lost 8 bases and 0 bases, there was a span of 7 bases. CDR1 and CDR2 (germline): SNHLY, FYNNEI. The CDR3 sequence: CASQPYQETQYF. The CDR3 DNA reads as TGTGCCAGCCAGCCTTACCAAGAGACCCAGTACTTC. The full variable domain, in which reference TRBV2 and TRBJ2-5 provide the parts outside the CDR3, is EPEVTQTPSHQVTQMGQEVILRCVPISNHLYFYWYRQILGQKVEFLVSFYNNEISEKSEIFDDQFSVERPDGSNFTLKIRSTKLEDSAMYFCASQPYQETQYFGPGTRLLVL.

The chain carries TRBV12-3 or TRBV12-4 and TRBJ2-3; 14 positions agree with TRBD2. The CDR3 totals 21 residues. J gave up 0 bases and V 5 bases, and 16 bases lay outside the gene matches. CDR3 in DNA: TGTGCCAGCAGTACTACCTACCCCCCCAGACTAGCGGGGGGGAGCACAGATACGCAGTATTTT. Its protein product is CASSTTYPPRLAGGSTDTQYF.

The table lists this clonotype with many counts. This CDR3 is CASSPSRIAIPPRGEETQYF. For the CDR3, the DNA is TGTGCCAGCTCACCGTCTAGAATCGCTATTCCACCCAGGGGGGAAGAGACCCAGTACTTC. This chain joins TRBV18 and TRBJ2-5, with D tentatively TRBD1 (7 bases). The CDR3 has 20 residues. From germline, CDR1 is KGHSH and CDR2 LQKENI. The V end was cut by 3 bases, the J end by 3 bases, with 29 bases between.

This clonotype was observed a single time. The V gene is TRBV6-6, the J gene TRBJ2-1; TRBD2 aligns across 11 bases. Losses at the gene ends were 4 bases for V and 8 bases for J; bases not matched to a gene: 13. The CDR3 contains 17 residues. Germline V gives CDR1 MNHNY, CDR2 SVGAGI (reference sequence). In DNA form, the CDR3 reads TGTGCCAGCAGTTCCTCCTTTAGCGGGGGGGCTCCCTATGAGCAGTTCTTC. Its translation is CASSSSFSGGAPYEQFF.

This clonotype has at least ten counts. The chain couples TRBV4-1 to TRBJ2-5; 11 bases map to TRBD2. The CDR3 has 19 residues. Germline trimming cut 2 bases from V and 7 bases from J; bases unmatched to any gene: 18. Germline loops: CDR1 MGHRA, CDR2 YSYEKL. CDR3 loop: CASSQPPLLAGGPRGTQYF. CDR3 nucleotides: TGCGCCAGCAGCCAACCTCCCCTCCTAGCGGGGGGCCCGCGGGGGACCCAGTACTTC.

This sequence joins TRBV12-3 or TRBV12-4 and TRBJ1-2; 9 bases agree with TRBD1. After removal of 7 bases from V and 2 bases from J, the junction contained 11 bases not matched to a gene. This CDR3 spans 16 amino acids. CDR3 coding DNA: TGTGCCAGCATTGGAGGACAGGGGACCAGGAACTATGGCTACACCTTC. This encodes CASIGGQGTRNYGYTF.

This chain joins TRBV27 and TRBJ1-1; no firm D call. This CDR3 contains 15 residues. Trimming cost V 1 base and J 3 bases, with 12 bases left between them. Per germline, CDR1 MNHEY and CDR2 SMNVEV (reference sequence). The CDR3 loop is CASSLWASRDTEAFF. The CDR3 DNA follows: TGTGCCAGCAGTTTATGGGCAAGTAGGGACACTGAAGCTTTCTTT.

This clonotype appeared many times. One end of the junction does not line up with germline, which may come from a read error. The genes are TRBV20-1 and TRBJ2-3; 7 bases line up with TRBD2. Germline values: CDR1 DFQATT, CDR2 SNEGSKA (reference sequence). There are 14 residues in the CDR3. This chain's CDR3 is CSARGAGGTDTQYF. In nucleotides, the CDR3 is TGCAGTGCGAGAGGGGCGGGGGGCACAGATACGCAGTATTTT.

The table lists this clonotype with a few counts. The chain carries TRBV10-2 and TRBJ2-1; 7 positions match TRBD2. Looked up from germline, CDR1 is WSHSY and CDR2 is SAAADI. Losses at the gene ends were 3 bases for V and 9 bases for J; bases not matched to a gene: 11. The CDR3 length is 15 residues. In DNA, the CDR3 is TGCGCCAGCAGTGATCTAGGACTAGGTCAGTTTGAGCAGTTCTTC. Its protein product is CASSDLGLGQFEQFF.

This clonotype was counted only a few times. The V call is TRBV5-1, the J call TRBJ2-5, with TRBD1 matching 9 bases. The CDR3 is 14 residues long. Germline-derived CDR1 and CDR2 are SGHRS and YFSETQ. The V gene end was trimmed by 4 bases and the J gene end by 4 bases; junction bases not matched to a gene: 5. The CDR3 region has the DNA TGCGCCAGCAGCAGGACAGGGGTGAGAGAGACCCAGTACTTC. It codes for CASSRTGVRETQYF.

This clonotype was seen many times. The rearrangement uses TRBV4-3 and TRBJ1-5; unclear D gene. Between the trimmed V and J ends, which lost 0 bases and 7 bases, there was a span of 10 bases. The CDR3 is 14 amino acids. Per germline, CDR1 LGHNA and CDR2 YSLEER. CDR3 sequence reads: CASSQDLGRQPQHF. Written as DNA, the CDR3 is TGCGCCAGCAGCCAAGATCTGGGGAGGCAGCCCCAGCATTTT.

This clonotype has just a few counts. The CDR3 region has the DNA TGTGCCAGCAGCTTACAGGGGACCTATGGCTACACCTTC. Amino acids: CASSLQGTYGYTF. The chain joins TRBV7-2 to TRBJ1-2, with TRBD1 as a possible D gene (6 bases). The CDR3 loop spans 13 amino acids. CDR1 is SGHTA, CDR2 FQGNSA, per germline. V lost 2 bases, J lost 4 bases, and 8 bases lay in between.